This T cell receptor (beta chain) is drawn from a study of identical twins. This clonotype occurred many times. A template switching step contributed a universal primer site, while unique molecular identifiers were present in the cDNA. TCRdb independently ran MiXCR on the 5' RACE reads; one entry per CDR3 protein. This table holds 640,000 or so distinct CDR3 sequences, roughly 6.2% found once. Each donor was a healthy Caucasian. Trimming removed 4 bases from V and 2 bases from J; junction bases left unmatched: 8. The CDR3 consists of 15 residues. Germline CDR1 is SGHRS and CDR2 is YFSETQ. The receptor was derived from a man between 18 and 35 years old in good health. The chain has TRBV5-1 and TRBJ2-5; TRBD1 matches 7 bases. Sequences were obtained from naive T cells sorted from blood. This CDR3 is CASSLTGNPQETQYF. CDR3 coding DNA: TGCGCCAGCAGCCTGACAGGGAACCCTCAAGAGACCCAGTACTTC.